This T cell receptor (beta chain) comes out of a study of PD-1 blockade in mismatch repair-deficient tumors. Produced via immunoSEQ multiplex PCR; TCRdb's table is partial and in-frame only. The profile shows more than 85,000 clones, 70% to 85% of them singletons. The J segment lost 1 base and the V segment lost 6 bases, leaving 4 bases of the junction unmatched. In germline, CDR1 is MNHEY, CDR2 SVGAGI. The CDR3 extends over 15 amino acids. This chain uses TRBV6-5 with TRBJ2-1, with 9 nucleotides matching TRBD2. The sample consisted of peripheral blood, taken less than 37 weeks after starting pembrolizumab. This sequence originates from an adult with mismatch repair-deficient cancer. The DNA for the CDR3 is TGTGCCAGCAGCTACACTAGCGGGTCCTACAATGAGCAGTTCTTC. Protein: CASSYTSGSYNEQFF.